This T cell receptor beta chain is from a study of graft-versus-host responses after intestinal transplantation. Profiled with immunoSEQ multiplex PCR; TCRdb holds only in-frame clones, not every one. The repertoire consists of tens of thousands of clones, with roughly nine tenths occurring once and the leading ten covering around 0.49%. Of note for this clone: Its matching antigen is unknown.

The CDR3 has 16 amino acids. Trimming took 0 bases from V and 0 from J; bases not matched to a gene: 3. Germline CDR1 is SGHDT and CDR2 is YYEEEE. Study outcomes and limitations: Recipient-marrow GvH clones were detected, some having first appeared in ileum or blood.

This TCR came from a human donor who received an intestinal transplant. The gene calls are TRBV5-6 and TRBJ2-5; TRBD1 agrees at 9 bases. The sequenced sample was unstimulated CD8+ T cells sorted from spleen or lymph node cells, obtained before intestinal transplant. The CDR3 sequence: CASSLVGTGYQETQYF. The CDR3 DNA follows: TGTGCCAGCAGCTTGGTCGGGACAGGGTACCAAGAGACCCAGTACTTC.